A selection of T cell receptor beta chains follows, all from one sample in a study of blood T cell repertoires in COVID-19. Assay used: immunoSEQ multiplex PCR; TCRdb lists only in-frame clones, some missing. The table lists 99,000 or so clones, roughly 80% of them singletons. Sequencing input: peripheral blood. The source is a woman between 65 and 79 years old with acute or convalescent COVID-19. Each CDR3 is given with its conserved first and last residue. The order of the fields is V gene, J gene, CDR3 length, CDR3 protein.

TRBV29-1,TRBJ1-2,11,CSVAGNYGYTF
TRBV21-1,TRBJ1-4,17,CASSTYRRQGRGEKLFF
TRBV19,TRBJ1-1,15,CASSIDTGLNTEAFF
TRBV4-3,TRBJ1-6,12,CARGQGRPPLHF
TRBV19,TRBJ2-1,14,CASKEAADYNEQFF
TRBV2,TRBJ2-1,15,CASSLLPGRHNEQFF
TRBV19,TRBJ2-7,13,CASSRSTYYEQYF
TRBV29-1,TRBJ2-5,13,CSVRDRRWETQYF
TRBV20-1,TRBJ1-2,11,CSASSAYGYTF
TRBV12-3/TRBV12-4,TRBJ1-1,13,CASSYEMNTEAFF
TRBV10-3,TRBJ2-3,15,CAAGASGGYVNTQYF
TRBV10-3,TRBJ1-1,13,CAITGSGGSEAFF
TRBV6-2/TRBV6-3,TRBJ1-5,15,CASSNSGTGVQPQHF
TRBV11-2,TRBJ2-7,15,CASSQRGGELYEQYF
TRBV5-1,TRBJ2-7,15,CASSLGGRRRSEQYF
TRBV7-8,TRBJ1-2,13,CASSETGDYGYTF
TRBV5-6,TRBJ2-7,15,CASSLGTGVSYEQYF
TRBV4-3,TRBJ1-5,15,CASSQDGGESQPQHF
TRBV9,TRBJ1-5,15,CASSAGQGVRQPQHF
TRBV2,TRBJ1-3,18,CASSSLRNAISSGNTIYF
TRBV6-5,TRBJ1-2,13,CASKPTGHYGYTF
TRBV18,TRBJ2-7,15,CASSPFPPRGYEQYF
TRBV7-6,TRBJ2-3,16,CASSSPTGVGTDTQYF
TRBV20-1,TRBJ1-1,11,CSAAQGVEAFF
TRBV5-1,TRBJ2-3,16,CASSAEGAGETDTQYF
TRBV6-5,TRBJ2-3,13,CAGGLAGPDTQYF
TRBV7-2,TRBJ2-3,14,CASSLTQGADTQYF
TRBV7-2,TRBJ2-6,15,CASSSARAGANVLTF
TRBV20-1,TRBJ1-4,12,CSASDTHEKLFF
TRBV20-1,TRBJ2-5,12,CSASINQETQYF
TRBV5-4,TRBJ2-7,14,CASRKDRVADEQYF
TRBV19,TRBJ2-1,17,CASNPPGTQGALFEQFF
TRBV28,TRBJ1-1,14,CASSDLSGSREAFF
TRBV7-8,TRBJ2-1,15,CASSHRSGSSDEQFF
TRBV6-5,TRBJ1-4,15,CASSLGLRTNEKLFF
TRBV3-1/TRBV3-2,TRBJ2-3,20,CASSQSRVAGGPIGTDTQYF
TRBV9,TRBJ1-4,15,CASGPRGWVDEKLFF
TRBV20-1,TRBJ2-1,18,CSASSRVVGGRFLGEQFF
TRBV19,TRBJ2-3,17,CASSIARGARGTDTQYF
TRBV7-9,TRBJ2-5,14,CASSLDRDMETQYF
TRBV18,TRBJ1-5,14,CASSPGQGNQPQHF
TRBV5-1,TRBJ2-5,16,CASSSPGQVPQETQYF
TRBV5-5,TRBJ1-6,13,CASSLQGDSPLHF
TRBV18,TRBJ1-2,15,CASSPGTGANYGYTF
TRBV11-2,TRBJ1-1,14,CASSLGQGNTEAFF
TRBV5-6,TRBJ2-7,16,CASSSHSGGSSYEQYF
TRBV5-8,TRBJ1-1,13,CASSAGQGAEAFF
TRBV2,TRBJ2-7,18,CASSEWLAGGLSSYEQYF
TRBV16,TRBJ1-5,16,CASSQVPGTPNQPQHF
TRBV5-4,TRBJ2-6,14,CASSFSSGANVLTF
TRBV19,TRBJ1-1,11,CASMGRFGAFF
TRBV7-8,TRBJ1-5,15,CASSQGTGGVQPQHF
TRBV27,TRBJ1-2,13,CASSPQGNYGYTF
TRBV9,TRBJ2-3,14,CASSNYISTDTQYF
TRBV7-8,TRBJ2-3,16,CASSLPLAGGADTQYF
TRBV27,TRBJ2-7,12,CASSFTGWEQYF
TRBV19,TRBJ1-5,12,CASSQGSQPQHF